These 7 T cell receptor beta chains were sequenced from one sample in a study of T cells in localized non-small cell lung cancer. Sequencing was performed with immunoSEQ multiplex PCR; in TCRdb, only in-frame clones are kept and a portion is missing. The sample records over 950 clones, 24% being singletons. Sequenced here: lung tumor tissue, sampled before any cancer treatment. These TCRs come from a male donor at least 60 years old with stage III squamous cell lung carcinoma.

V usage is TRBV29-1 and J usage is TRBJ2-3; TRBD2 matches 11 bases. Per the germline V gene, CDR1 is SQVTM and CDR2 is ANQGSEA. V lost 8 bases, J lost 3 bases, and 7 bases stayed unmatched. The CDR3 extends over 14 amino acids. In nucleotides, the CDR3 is TGCAGCAGCCTGACTAGCGGGATAACAGATACGCAGTATTTT. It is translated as CSSLTSGITDTQYF.

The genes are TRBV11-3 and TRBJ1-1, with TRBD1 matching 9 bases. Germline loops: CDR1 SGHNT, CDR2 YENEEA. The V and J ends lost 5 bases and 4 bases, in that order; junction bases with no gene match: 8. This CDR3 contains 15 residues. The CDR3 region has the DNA TGTGCCAGCAGCCGATCACAGGGGGCGGTCACTGAAGCTTTCTTT. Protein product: CASSRSQGAVTEAFF.

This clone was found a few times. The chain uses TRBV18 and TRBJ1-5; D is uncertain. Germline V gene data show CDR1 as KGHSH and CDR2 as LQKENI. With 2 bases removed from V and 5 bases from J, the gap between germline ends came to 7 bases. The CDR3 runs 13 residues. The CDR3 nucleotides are TGTGCCAGCTCACCAGGGTCCGATCAGCCCCAGCATTTT. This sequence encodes CASSPGSDQPQHF. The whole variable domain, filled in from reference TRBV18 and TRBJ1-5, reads NAGVMQNPRHLVRRRGQEARLRCSPMKGHSHVYWYRQLPEEGLKFMVYLQKENIIDESGMPKERFSAEFPKEGPSILRIQQVVRGDSAAYFCASSPGSDQPQHFGDGTRLSIL.

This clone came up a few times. The CDR3 DNA sequence: TGTGCCAGCAGTGAAGGGGGGCGAAGGGAAAAACTGTTTTTT. It codes for CASSEGGRREKLFF. The chain has TRBV6-1 and TRBJ1-4; possible D gene TRBD1, 6 bases. The V end was cut by 1 base, the J end by 8 bases, with 11 bases between. This CDR3 has 14 residues. Germline-derived CDR1 and CDR2 are MNHNS and SASEGT.

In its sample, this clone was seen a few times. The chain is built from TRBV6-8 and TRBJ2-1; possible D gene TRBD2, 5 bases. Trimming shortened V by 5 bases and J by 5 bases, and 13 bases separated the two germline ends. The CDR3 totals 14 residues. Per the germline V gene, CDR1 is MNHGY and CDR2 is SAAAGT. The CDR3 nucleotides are TGTGCCAGCAGTCCCCGCGGGCGCGACAATGAGCAGTTCTTC. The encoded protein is CASSPRGRDNEQFF.

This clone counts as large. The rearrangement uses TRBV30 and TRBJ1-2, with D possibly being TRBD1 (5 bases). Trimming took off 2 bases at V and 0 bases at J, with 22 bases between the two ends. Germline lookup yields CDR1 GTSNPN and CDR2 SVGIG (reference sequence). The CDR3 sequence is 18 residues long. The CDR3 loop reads CAWSKTGSGSASNYGYTF. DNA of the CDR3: TGTGCCTGGAGTAAAACCGGTTCAGGGTCCGCCTCTAACTATGGCTACACCTTC.

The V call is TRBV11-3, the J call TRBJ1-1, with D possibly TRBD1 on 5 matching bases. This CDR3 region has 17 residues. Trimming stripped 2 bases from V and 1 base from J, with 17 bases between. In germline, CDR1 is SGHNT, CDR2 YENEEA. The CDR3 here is CASSLMPTAGSNTEAFF. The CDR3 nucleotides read TGTGCCAGCAGCTTAATGCCCACGGCAGGGTCGAACACTGAAGCTTTCTTT. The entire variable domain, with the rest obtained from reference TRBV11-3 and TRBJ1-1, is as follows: EAGVVQSPRYKIIEKKQPVAFWCNPISGHNTLYWYLQNLGQGPELLIRYENEEAVDDSQLPKDRFSAERLKGVDSTLKIQPAELGDSAVYLCASSLMPTAGSNTEAFFGQGTRLTVV.